One and the same sample provided the 18 T cell receptor beta chains below, sequenced in a study of T cell repertoires in cytomegalovirus infection. TCRdb called the reads again in MiXCR, with one record for every CDR3 protein. The sample consists of fewer than 350,000 distinct CDR3 sequences, about a sixth of them appearing once. Sequencing was done on a sample of PBMCs. Every receptor here comes from a human donor in good health (CMV status not recorded). Some clones in this sample may be carry-over from other donors' samples.

This clonotype has just a few counts. The rearrangement joins TRBV18 to TRBJ1-1; perhaps TRBD1 as D (6 bases). The CDR3 has 14 amino acids. Trimming pared 3 bases from V and 3 bases from J, leaving 11 bases between. CDR1 and CDR2 from the germline V gene are KGHSH and LQKENI. The CDR3 here is CASSPGQRDTEAFF. The CDR3 DNA reads as TGTGCCAGCTCACCGGGACAAAGGGACACTGAAGCTTTCTTT.

The V call is TRBV5-1, the J call TRBJ2-3; no reliable D call. The CDR3 length is 14 residues. Germline V gene sequence: CDR1 SGHRS, CDR2 YFSETQ. Trimming removed 0 bases at V and 4 bases at J, with 9 bases between. The chain's CDR3 is CASSLAEYADTQYF. CDR3 bases: TGCGCCAGCAGCTTGGCCGAGTACGCAGATACGCAGTATTTT.

V gene TRBV7-6 combines with J gene TRBJ2-7; D call uncertain. In germline, CDR1 is SGHVS, CDR2 FNYEAQ. The CDR3 loop spans 15 amino acids. V lost 1 base to trimming and J lost 2 bases, with 12 bases between them. The CDR3 loop reads CASSLENSDTYEQYF. CDR3 coding DNA: TGTGCCAGCAGCTTAGAAAACAGTGATACCTACGAGCAGTACTTC.

J is TRBJ1-1 and V is TRBV6-5; unclear D gene. In germline, CDR1 is MNHEY, CDR2 SVGAGI. The CDR3 runs 15 residues. Trimming took 4 bases from V and 5 from J, leaving 17 bases between them. The CDR3 sequence is CASSFTWVEGTEAFF. The CDR3 coding sequence is TGTGCCAGCAGTTTTACGTGGGTAGAGGGTACTGAAGCTTTCTTT.

This clonotype was found many times. The rearrangement joins TRBV6-2 or TRBV6-3 to TRBJ2-7; D remains unclear. Germline loops: CDR1 MNHEY, CDR2 SVGEGT. There are 13 residues in the CDR3. Deletions cut 9 bases from V and 4 bases from J, with 16 bases between. The CDR3 sequence is CASTVATDYEQYF. As DNA, the CDR3 is TGTGCCAGTACAGTCGCCACGGATTACGAGCAGTACTTC.

The rearrangement uses TRBV20-1 and TRBJ1-6, with D possibly being TRBD1 (6 bases). This CDR3 is 15 amino acids long. Germline lookup yields CDR1 DFQATT and CDR2 SNEGSKA (reference sequence). The ends were cut back, 3 bases at V and 8 bases at J, with 17 bases in the middle. CDR3 sequence (DNA): TGCAGTGCTAGGCCCCGGACAGCTCGGGATTCACCCCTCCACTTT. Translation: CSARPRTARDSPLHF.

This clonotype was recorded many times. The gene calls are TRBV7-2 and TRBJ1-5; 8 bases agree with TRBD1. The V and J ends lost 0 bases and 6 bases, in that order; junction bases with no gene match: 4. The V gene's germline CDR1 is SGHTA and CDR2 FQGNSA. This CDR3 is built from 15 residues. CDR3 DNA: TGTGCCAGCAGCTTAGCGCCAGGGGGCGGTCAGCCCCAGCATTTT. This translates into CASSLAPGGGQPQHF. Complete variable domain (other parts from reference TRBV7-2 and TRBJ1-5): GAGVSQSPSNKVTEKGKDVELRCDPISGHTALYWYRQSLGQGLEFLIYFQGNSAPDKSGLPSDRFSAERTGGSVSTLTIQRTQQEDSAVYLCASSLAPGGGQPQHFGDGTRLSIL.

This clonotype came up a few times. The chain recombines TRBV27 with TRBJ1-1, with D perhaps TRBD1 (6 bases). This CDR3 is 16 amino acids long. CDR1 and CDR2 (germline): MNHEY, SMNVEV (reference sequence). V lost 2 bases and J 0 bases, leaving 13 bases between the germline ends. CDR3 in DNA: TGTGCCAGCAGTTTACTTGGTGAGGGGGTGAACACTGAAGCTTTCTTT. Amino acid sequence: CASSLLGEGVNTEAFF.

The chain combines TRBV5-4 with TRBJ2-5, with 7 bases that match TRBD1. CDR3 size: 16 residues. With V trimmed by 4 bases and J by 5 bases, 14 bases remained unmatched. Per germline, CDR1 SGHNT and CDR2 YYREEE (reference sequence). CDR3 protein: CASSHRDSHYMETQYF. In DNA form, the CDR3 reads TGTGCCAGCAGCCACAGGGACAGCCACTATATGGAGACCCAGTACTTC.

This clonotype was seen a handful of times. The chain uses TRBV12-3 or TRBV12-4 and TRBJ1-5; the D is unclear. The length of the CDR3 is 13 residues. V gave up 3 bases and J gave up 6 bases, with 9 bases separating them. For the CDR3, the DNA is TGTGCCAGCAGTTTGGTGCCGGGTCAGCCCCAGCATTTT. Translated, it gives CASSLVPGQPQHF.

At least ten counts were recorded for this clonotype. The chain employs TRBV7-2 and TRBJ2-2, with unresolved D. Trimming pared 6 bases from V and 5 bases from J, leaving 13 bases between. This CDR3 spans 14 amino acids. In germline, CDR1 is SGHTA, CDR2 FQGNSA. The DNA for the CDR3 is TGTGCCAGCAGTCAGTGGGGTTGGACCGGGGAGCTGTTTTTT. Translated: CASSQWGWTGELFF.

This clonotype has more than one count but fewer than ten. The V call is TRBV7-9, the J call TRBJ1-2; no reliable D call. Trimming cost V 3 bases and J 1 base, with 9 bases left between them. The length of the CDR3 is 14 residues. CDR1 is SEHNR, CDR2 FQNEAQ, per germline (reference sequence). CDR3 residues: CASSFASSNYGYTF. The CDR3 DNA reads TGTGCCAGCAGCTTCGCCAGCAGTAACTATGGCTACACCTTC.

The J gene is TRBJ1-6, the V gene TRBV20-1; D is ambiguous. Germline CDR1 reads DFQATT; CDR2 reads SNEGSKA (reference sequence). V lost 1 base, J lost 8 bases, and 15 bases lay in between. The CDR3 is 15 amino acids. The CDR3 nucleotides are TGCAGTGCTAGAGGGGCGGGCTCGGTCCATTCACCCCTCCACTTT. This codes for CSARGAGSVHSPLHF.

The chain recombines TRBV28 with TRBJ1-2; no firm D call. Trimming stripped 5 bases from V and 0 bases from J, with 13 bases between. CDR1 and CDR2 from the germline V gene are MDHEN and SYDVKM. The CDR3 has 15 residues. The DNA for the CDR3 is TGTGCCAGCAGTCCAGGATTCTCCTCTAACTATGGCTACACCTTC. This encodes CASSPGFSSNYGYTF.

This clonotype appeared many times. The rearrangement uses TRBV7-2 and TRBJ2-3; D unresolved. The CDR3 is 15 residues long. Trimming took 5 bases from V and 2 from J, leaving 14 bases between them. Germline V lookup: CDR1 SGHTA, CDR2 FQGNSA. The CDR3 DNA is TGTGCCAGCAGCACCCGAGGCGCCACCACAGATACGCAGTATTTT. This encodes CASSTRGATTDTQYF.

This clonotype was found a few times. The chain carries TRBV20-1 and TRBJ2-7; TRBD1 aligns across 10 bases. This CDR3 spans 17 amino acids. Trimming cost V 2 bases and J 0 bases; bases outside gene matches: 10. CDR1 and CDR2 from the germline V gene are DFQATT and SNEGSKA (reference sequence). CDR3 sequence reads: CSARHGTGASYSYEQYF. CDR3 bases: TGCAGTGCTAGACACGGGACAGGGGCCTCCTACTCCTACGAGCAGTACTTC.

This chain uses TRBV7-9 with TRBJ1-2; 7 nucleotides align to TRBD1. V dropped 3 bases and J dropped 8; count of bases not matched to a gene: 12. The CDR3 is 15 residues long. CDR1 is SEHNR, CDR2 FQNEAQ, per germline (reference sequence). The CDR3 region has the DNA TGTGCCAGCAGCTTTAGGCTGACGACAGGGTACGGCTACACCTTC. As protein: CASSFRLTTGYGYTF.

This clonotype was picked up many times. The chain has TRBV12-3 or TRBV12-4 and TRBJ2-2; 7 positions agree with TRBD1. This CDR3 contains 16 residues. The V and J ends lost 7 bases and 0 bases, in that order; junction bases with no gene match: 8. The CDR3 loop reads CASTEGGGSNTGELFF. CDR3 in DNA: TGTGCCAGCACCGAAGGGGGCGGCTCGAACACCGGGGAGCTGTTTTTT.